This record looks at one T cell receptor (beta chain) sequence and its context. The data are from a study of blood T cell repertoires in COVID-19. Overall study context: Specimens from acute and convalescent COVID-19 originated in the United States, Italy and Spain. Nucleic acid was either cDNA or gDNA, and it came from T cells, B-cell-depleted T cells, or PBMCs.

In the original processing: Reference gene primers were amplified, and this amplification served to estimate nucleated cell counts. The data were produced by immunoSEQ multiplex PCR, yet TCRdb's version contains in-frame clones alone and is incomplete. For V, J and clone size, that table is used; D and trimming come from the DNA. The data contain 250,000 to 350,000 clones, more than 85% of them singletons. Seattle researchers signed up patients amid active infection and tracked them longitudinally. In germline, CDR1 is MDHEN, CDR2 SYDVKM. V was shortened by 8 bases and J by 4 bases, with 17 bases between the two germline ends. CDR3 length equals 15 residues.

This receptor was identified in a woman in her twenties or thirties with COVID-19, enrolled during active disease. The sequenced material came from peripheral blood. The rearrangement joins TRBV28 to TRBJ2-2; weak D call: TRBD1 (6 bases). CDR3 in amino acids: CASCGGGFRTGELFF. DNA for the CDR3: TGTGCCAGCTGTGGGGGCGGTTTTCGCACCGGGGAGCTGTTTTTT.